This T cell receptor (beta chain) was recovered during a study of blood T cell repertoires in COVID-19. Using immunoSEQ multiplex PCR, the repertoire was profiled, and TCRdb retains in-frame clones only, with some absent. This table holds some 260,000 clones, over 80% found once. The CDR3 length is 15 residues. V dropped 4 bases and J dropped 3 bases, with 15 bases sitting between them. Germline V lookup: CDR1 MDHEN, CDR2 SYDVKM. The receptor's source is a woman in her late teens or twenties who had recovered from COVID-19. The chain uses TRBV28 and TRBJ1-2; the D gene is possibly TRBD1 (5 bases). Material: PBMCs or T cells enriched from blood (not recorded which). The CDR3 DNA reads as TGTGCCAGCAGTTCACCCCCCAGGGCCCACTATGGCTACACCTTC. It specifies CASSSPPRAHYGYTF.